This T cell receptor (beta chain) came from a study of T cell responses to AZD1222 COVID-19 vaccine. Across the whole study: Pooling was applied to second doses at about 4 or about 12 weeks. Study-level findings and limits: Females outnumbered males among donors, who were mostly white British; clonal diversity was possibly underestimated.

Losses at the gene ends were 3 bases for V and 4 bases for J; bases not matched to a gene: 4. The CDR3 length is 15 residues. Germline CDR1 is LNHNV and CDR2 is YYDKDF (reference sequence). Data came from immunoSEQ multiplex PCR; TCRdb stores just in-frame clones and leaves some out. The data show approximately 89,000 clones, 70% to 90% seen once. On this clone: The antigen remains undetermined.

This TCR came from an adult in good health. The sequences come from peripheral blood, collected on day 0 of AZD1222 vaccination. The chain has TRBV15 and TRBJ1-3; 9 bases are shared with TRBD1. The CDR3 DNA reads as TGTGCCACCAGCAGGGGGACAGGGCGGGGAAACACCATATATTTT. Its translation: CATSRGTGRGNTIYF.